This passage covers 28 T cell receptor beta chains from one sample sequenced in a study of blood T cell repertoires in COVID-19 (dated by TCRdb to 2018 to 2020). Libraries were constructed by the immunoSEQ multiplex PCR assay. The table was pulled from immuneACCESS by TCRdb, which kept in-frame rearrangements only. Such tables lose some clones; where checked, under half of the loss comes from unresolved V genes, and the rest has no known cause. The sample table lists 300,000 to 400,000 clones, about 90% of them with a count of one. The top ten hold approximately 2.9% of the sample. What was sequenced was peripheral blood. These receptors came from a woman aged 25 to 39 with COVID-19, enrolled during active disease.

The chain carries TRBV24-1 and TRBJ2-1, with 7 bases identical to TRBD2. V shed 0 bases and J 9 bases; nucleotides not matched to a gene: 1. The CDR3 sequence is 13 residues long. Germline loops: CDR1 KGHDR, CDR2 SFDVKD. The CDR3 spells CATSDLSGGEQFF. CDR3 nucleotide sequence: TGTGCCACCAGTGATTTGTCGGGGGGTGAGCAGTTCTTC.

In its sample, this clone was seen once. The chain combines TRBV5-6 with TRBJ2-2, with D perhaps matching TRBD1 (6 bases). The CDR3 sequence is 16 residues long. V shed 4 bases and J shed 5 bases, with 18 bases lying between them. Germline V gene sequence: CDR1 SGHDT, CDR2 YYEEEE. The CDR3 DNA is TGTGCCAGCAGCCGCGAGGGGGAAGAAGTGACCGGGGAGCTGTTTTTT. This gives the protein CASSREGEEVTGELFF.

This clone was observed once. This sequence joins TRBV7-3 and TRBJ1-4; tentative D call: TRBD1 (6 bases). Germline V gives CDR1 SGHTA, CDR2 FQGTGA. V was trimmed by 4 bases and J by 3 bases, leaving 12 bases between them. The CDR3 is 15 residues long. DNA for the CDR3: TGTGCCAGCAGCTCTACAGGGTCTCCTAATGAAAAACTGTTTTTT. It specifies CASSSTGSPNEKLFF.

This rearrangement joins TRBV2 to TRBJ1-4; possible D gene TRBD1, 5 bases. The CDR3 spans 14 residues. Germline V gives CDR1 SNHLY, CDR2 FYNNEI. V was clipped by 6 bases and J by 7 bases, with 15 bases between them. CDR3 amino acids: CASRGPRWGEKLFF. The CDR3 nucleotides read TGTGCCAGCAGGGGGCCTCGTTGGGGTGAAAAACTGTTTTTT.

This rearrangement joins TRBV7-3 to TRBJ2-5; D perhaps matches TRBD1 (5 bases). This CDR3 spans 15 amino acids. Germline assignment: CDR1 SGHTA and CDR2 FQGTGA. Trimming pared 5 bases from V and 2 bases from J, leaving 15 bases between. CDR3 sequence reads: CASSLSSGKQETQYF. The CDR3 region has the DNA TGTGCCAGCAGCCTTAGTTCAGGGAAGCAAGAGACCCAGTACTTC.

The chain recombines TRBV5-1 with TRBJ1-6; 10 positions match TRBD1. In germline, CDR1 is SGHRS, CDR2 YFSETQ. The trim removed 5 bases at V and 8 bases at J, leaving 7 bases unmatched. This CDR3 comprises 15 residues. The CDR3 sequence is CASSQTGGLDSPLHF. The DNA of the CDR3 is TGCGCCAGCAGTCAGACAGGGGGCCTCGATTCACCCCTCCACTTT.

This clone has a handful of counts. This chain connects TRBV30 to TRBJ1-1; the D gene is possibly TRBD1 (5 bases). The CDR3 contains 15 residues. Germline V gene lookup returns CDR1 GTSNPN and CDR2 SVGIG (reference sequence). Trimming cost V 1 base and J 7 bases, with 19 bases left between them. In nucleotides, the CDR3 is TGTGCCTGGAGTGGTGCCGGCGGGACGATTTTTGAAGCTTTCTTT. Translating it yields CAWSGAGGTIFEAFF.

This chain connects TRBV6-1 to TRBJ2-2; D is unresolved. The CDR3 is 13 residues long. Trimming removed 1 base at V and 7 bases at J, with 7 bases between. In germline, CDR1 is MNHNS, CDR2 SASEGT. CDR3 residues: CASSEGVIGELFF. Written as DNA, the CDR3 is TGTGCCAGCAGTGAAGGAGTAATCGGGGAGCTGTTTTTT.

The CDR3 DNA reads as TGTGCCAGCAAACAGAACGAACTAGGGAATGAGCAGTTCTTC. It codes for CASKQNELGNEQFF. The rearrangement joins TRBV2 to TRBJ2-1, with a weak D call TRBD2 (5 bases). The CDR3 covers 14 residues. With 7 bases removed from V and 7 bases from J, the gap between germline ends came to 17 bases. The V gene's germline CDR1 is SNHLY and CDR2 FYNNEI.

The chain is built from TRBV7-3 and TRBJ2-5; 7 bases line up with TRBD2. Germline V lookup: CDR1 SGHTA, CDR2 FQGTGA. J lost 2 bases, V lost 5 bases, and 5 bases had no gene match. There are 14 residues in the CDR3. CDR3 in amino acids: CASSPSSGQETQYF. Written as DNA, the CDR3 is TGTGCCAGCAGCCCTTCTAGCGGACAAGAGACCCAGTACTTC.

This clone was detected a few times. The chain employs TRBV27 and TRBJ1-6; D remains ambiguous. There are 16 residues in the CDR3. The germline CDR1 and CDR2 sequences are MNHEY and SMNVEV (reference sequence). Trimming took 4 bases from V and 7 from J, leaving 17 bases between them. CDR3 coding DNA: TGTGCCAGCAGTTCCACGGAGGGTAGCTGGAATTCACCCCTCCACTTT. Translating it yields CASSSTEGSWNSPLHF.

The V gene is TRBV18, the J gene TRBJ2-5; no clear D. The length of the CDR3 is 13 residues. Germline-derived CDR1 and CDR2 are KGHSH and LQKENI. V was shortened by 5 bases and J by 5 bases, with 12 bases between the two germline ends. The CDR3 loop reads CASSDFLKETQYF. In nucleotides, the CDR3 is TGTGCCAGCTCAGACTTTCTGAAGGAGACCCAGTACTTC. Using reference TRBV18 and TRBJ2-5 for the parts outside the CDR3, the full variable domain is NAGVMQNPRHLVRRRGQEARLRCSPMKGHSHVYWYRQLPEEGLKFMVYLQKENIIDESGMPKERFSAEFPKEGPSILRIQQVVRGDSAAYFCASSDFLKETQYFGPGTRLLVL.

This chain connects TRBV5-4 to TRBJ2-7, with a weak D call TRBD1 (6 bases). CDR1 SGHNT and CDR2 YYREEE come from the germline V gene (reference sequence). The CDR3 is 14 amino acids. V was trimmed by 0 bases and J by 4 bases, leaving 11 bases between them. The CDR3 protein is CASSLGTAIYEQYF. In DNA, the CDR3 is TGTGCCAGCAGCTTGGGGACAGCTATATACGAGCAGTACTTC. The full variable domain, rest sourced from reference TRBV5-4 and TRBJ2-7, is ETGVTQSPTHLIKTRGQQVTLRCSSQSGHNTVSWYQQALGQGPQFIFQYYREEENGRGNFPPRFSGLQFPNYSSELNVNALELDDSALYLCASSLGTAIYEQYFGPGTRLTVT.

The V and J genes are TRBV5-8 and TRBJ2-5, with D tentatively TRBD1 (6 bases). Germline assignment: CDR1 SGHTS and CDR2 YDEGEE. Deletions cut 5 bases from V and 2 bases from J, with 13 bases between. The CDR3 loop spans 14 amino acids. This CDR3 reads CASSDRTRQETQYF. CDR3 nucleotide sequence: TGTGCCAGCAGTGACAGGACTCGTCAAGAGACCCAGTACTTC. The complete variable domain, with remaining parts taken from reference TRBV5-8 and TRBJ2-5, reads EAGVTQSPTHLIKTRGQQATLRCSPISGHTSVYWYQQALGLGLQFLLWYDEGEERNRGNFPPRFSGRQFPNYSSELNVNALELEDSALYLCASSDRTRQETQYFGPGTRLLVL.

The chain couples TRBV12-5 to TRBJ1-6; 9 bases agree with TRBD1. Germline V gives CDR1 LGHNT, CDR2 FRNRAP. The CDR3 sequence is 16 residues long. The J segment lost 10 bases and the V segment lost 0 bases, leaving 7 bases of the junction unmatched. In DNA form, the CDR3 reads TGTGCTAGTGGTTTGGTAGGGGGACAGGGCGAATCACCCCTCCACTTT. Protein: CASGLVGGQGESPLHF. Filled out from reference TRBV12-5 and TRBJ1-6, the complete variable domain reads DARVTQTPRHKVTEMGQEVTMRCQPILGHNTVFWYRQTMMQGLELLAYFRNRAPLDDSGMPKDRFSAEMPDATLATLKIQPSEPRDSAVYFCASGLVGGQGESPLHFGNGTRLTVT.

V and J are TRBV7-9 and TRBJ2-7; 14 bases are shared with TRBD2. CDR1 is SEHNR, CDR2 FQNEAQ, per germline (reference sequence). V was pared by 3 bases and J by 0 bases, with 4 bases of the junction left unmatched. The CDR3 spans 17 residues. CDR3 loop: CASSFGTSGSSSYEQYF. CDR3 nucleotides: TGTGCCAGCAGCTTCGGGACTAGCGGGAGCAGCTCCTACGAGCAGTACTTC. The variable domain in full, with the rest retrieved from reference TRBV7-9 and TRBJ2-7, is DTGVSQNPRHKITKRGQNVTFRCDPISEHNRLYWYRQTLGQGPEFLTYFQNEAQLEKSRLLSDRFSAERPKGSFSTLEIQRTEQGDSAMYLCASSFGTSGSSSYEQYFGPGTRLTVT.

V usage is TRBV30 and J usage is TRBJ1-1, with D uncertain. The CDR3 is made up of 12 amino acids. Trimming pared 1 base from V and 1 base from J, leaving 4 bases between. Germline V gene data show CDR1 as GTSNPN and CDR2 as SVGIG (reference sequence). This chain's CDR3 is CAWSASNTEAFF. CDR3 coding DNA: TGTGCCTGGAGTGCATCGAACACTGAAGCTTTCTTT.

The CDR3 coding sequence is TGTGCCAGTAGTCCACGGGACACTGAAGCTTTCTTT. This sequence encodes CASSPRDTEAFF. The chain has TRBV19 and TRBJ1-1; no definite D call. The length of the CDR3 is 12 residues. The germline gives CDR1 LNHDA, CDR2 SQIVND (reference sequence). Deletions cut 5 bases from V and 3 bases from J, with 7 bases between.

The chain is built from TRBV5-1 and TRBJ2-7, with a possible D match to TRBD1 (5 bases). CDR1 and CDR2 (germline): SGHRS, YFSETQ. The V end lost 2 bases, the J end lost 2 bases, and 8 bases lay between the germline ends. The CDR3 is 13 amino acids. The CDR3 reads CASSFQGTYEQYF. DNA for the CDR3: TGCGCCAGCAGCTTCCAGGGAACCTACGAGCAGTACTTC.

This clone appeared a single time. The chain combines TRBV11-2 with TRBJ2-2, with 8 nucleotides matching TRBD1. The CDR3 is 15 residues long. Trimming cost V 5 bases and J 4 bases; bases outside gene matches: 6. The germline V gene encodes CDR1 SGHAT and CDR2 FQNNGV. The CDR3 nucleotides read TGTGCCAGCAGCACTACCGGGACAGGCACCGGGGAGCTGTTTTTT. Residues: CASSTTGTGTGELFF.

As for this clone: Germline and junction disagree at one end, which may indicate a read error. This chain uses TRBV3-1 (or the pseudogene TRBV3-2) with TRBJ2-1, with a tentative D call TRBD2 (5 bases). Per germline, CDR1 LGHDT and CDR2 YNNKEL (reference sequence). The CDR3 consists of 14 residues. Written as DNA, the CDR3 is TGTGCCAGCAGCTCGGTCCCGGAGGTGCCCAGTCTGGTCTTC. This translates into CASSSVPEVPSLVF.

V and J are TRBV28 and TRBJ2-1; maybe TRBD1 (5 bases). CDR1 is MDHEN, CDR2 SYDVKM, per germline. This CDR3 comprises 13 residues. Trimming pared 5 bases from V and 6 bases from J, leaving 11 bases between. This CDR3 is CASSTGQSNEQFF. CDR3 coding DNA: TGTGCCAGCAGTACAGGTCAGAGCAATGAGCAGTTCTTC.

CDR3 sequence reads: CSAVGQGRNTEAFF. The CDR3, as DNA: TGCAGCGCCGTGGGCCAGGGGCGGAACACTGAAGCTTTCTTT. V is TRBV29-1 and J is TRBJ1-1, with D possibly TRBD1 on 6 matching bases. Trimming left V 7 bases short and J 1 base short, with 16 bases between. Per the germline V gene, CDR1 is SQVTM and CDR2 is ANQGSEA. CDR3 size: 14 residues.

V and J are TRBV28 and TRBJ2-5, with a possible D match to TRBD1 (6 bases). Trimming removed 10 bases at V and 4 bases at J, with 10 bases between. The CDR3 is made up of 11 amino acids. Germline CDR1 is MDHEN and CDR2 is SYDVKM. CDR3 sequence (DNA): TGTGCCACCCAGGGGAGAGAGACCCAGTACTTC. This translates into CATQGRETQYF.

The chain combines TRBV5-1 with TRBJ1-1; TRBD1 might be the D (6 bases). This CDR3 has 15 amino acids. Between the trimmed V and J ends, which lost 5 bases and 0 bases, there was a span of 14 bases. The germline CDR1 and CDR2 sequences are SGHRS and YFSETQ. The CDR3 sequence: CASRESRGLNTEAFF. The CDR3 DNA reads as TGCGCCAGCAGGGAGAGCAGGGGTTTGAACACTGAAGCTTTCTTT.

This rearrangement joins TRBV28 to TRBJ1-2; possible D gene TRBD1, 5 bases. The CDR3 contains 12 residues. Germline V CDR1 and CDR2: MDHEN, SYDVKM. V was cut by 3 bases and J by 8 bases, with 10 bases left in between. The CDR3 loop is CASSFGGEGYTF. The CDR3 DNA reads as TGTGCCAGCAGTTTCGGGGGGGAAGGCTACACCTTC.

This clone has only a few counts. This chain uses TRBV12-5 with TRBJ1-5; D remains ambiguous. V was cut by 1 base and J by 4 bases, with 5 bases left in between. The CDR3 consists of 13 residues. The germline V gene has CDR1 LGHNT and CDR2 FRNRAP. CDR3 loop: CASGLGENQPQHF. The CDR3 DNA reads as TGTGCTAGTGGTTTGGGGGAGAATCAGCCCCAGCATTTT.

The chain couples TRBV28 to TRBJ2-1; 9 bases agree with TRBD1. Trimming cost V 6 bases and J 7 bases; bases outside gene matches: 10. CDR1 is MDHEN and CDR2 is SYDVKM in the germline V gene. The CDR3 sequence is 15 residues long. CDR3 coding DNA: TGTGCCAGCAGACCGGACAGGGGAGGGTGGAATGAGCAGTTCTTC. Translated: CASRPDRGGWNEQFF.